The clone carrying this T cell receptor (beta chain) has just one count. The antigen remains unidentified. These data come from a study of regulatory T cells. Whole-study findings and limits: Patient CD8+ T cells trended toward lower Shannon entropy than controls.

Primers: 52 TRBV forward and 13 TRBJ reverse. Generated by immunoSEQ multiplex PCR, the TCRdb table keeps only in-frame clones and is missing some. This table holds some 21,000 clones, approximately 93% found once. Every patient with CD3G deficiency had evidence of autoimmunity. Patients aged 2 to 39 years had fewer naive and more memory CD4+ and CD8+ T cells. There are 11 residues in the CDR3. CDR1 is MDHEN, CDR2 SYDVKM, per germline. Trimming pared 7 bases from V and 8 bases from J, leaving 11 bases between. The J gene is TRBJ1-1, the V gene TRBV28; the D gene is possibly TRBD1 (5 bases). Sequencing was performed on CD8+ T cells sorted from blood. The receptor comes from a child aged 2-15 years with CD3G deficiency. CDR3 sequence reads: CASIMGTEAFF. The CDR3 DNA follows: TGTGCCAGCATCATGGGGACGGAAGCTTTCTTT.